This T cell receptor (beta chain) was identified in a study of blood T cell repertoires in COVID-19. Germline CDR1 is MDHEN and CDR2 is SYDVKM. This CDR3 contains 15 residues. The V gene lost 7 bases and the J gene lost 5 bases, with 18 bases spanning the gap. Libraries were prepared by immunoSEQ multiplex PCR; TCRdb keeps only in-frame clonotypes and omits some of them. The table has approximately 200,000 clones, 88% seen once. This sequence was found in a woman aged 55-70 years with acute or convalescent COVID-19. Sequencing was done on a sample of peripheral blood. The J gene is TRBJ2-1, the V gene TRBV28; D possibly corresponds to TRBD2 (6 bases). CDR3 DNA sequence: TGTGCCAGCACCTTCTCCGGAGGGAGCCACAATGAGCAGTTCTTC. It is translated as CASTFSGGSHNEQFF.